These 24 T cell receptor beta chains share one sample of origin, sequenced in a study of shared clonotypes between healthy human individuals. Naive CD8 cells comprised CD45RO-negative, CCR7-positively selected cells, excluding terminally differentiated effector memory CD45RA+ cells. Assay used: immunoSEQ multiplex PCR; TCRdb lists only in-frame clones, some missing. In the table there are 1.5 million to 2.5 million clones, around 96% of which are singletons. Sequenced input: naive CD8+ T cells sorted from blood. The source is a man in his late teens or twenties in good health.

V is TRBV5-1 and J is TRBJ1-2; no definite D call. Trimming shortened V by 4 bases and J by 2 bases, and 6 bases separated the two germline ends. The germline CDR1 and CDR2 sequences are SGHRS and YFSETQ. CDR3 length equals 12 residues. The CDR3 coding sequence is TGCGCCAGCAGCAAATCAAACTATGGCTACACCTTC. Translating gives CASSKSNYGYTF.

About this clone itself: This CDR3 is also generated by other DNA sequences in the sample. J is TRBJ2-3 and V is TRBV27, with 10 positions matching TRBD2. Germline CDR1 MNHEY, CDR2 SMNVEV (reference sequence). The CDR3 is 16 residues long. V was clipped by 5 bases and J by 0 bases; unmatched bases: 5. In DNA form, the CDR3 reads TGTGCCAGCAGTCCCGGGACTAGCGCTAGCACAGATACGCAGTATTTT. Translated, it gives CASSPGTSASTDTQYF.

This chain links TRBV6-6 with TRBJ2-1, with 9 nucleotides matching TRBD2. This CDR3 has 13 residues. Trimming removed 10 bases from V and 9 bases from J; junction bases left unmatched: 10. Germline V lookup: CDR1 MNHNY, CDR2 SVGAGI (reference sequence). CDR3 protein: CAITVAGVGEQFF. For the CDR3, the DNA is TGTGCCATCACCGTAGCGGGAGTGGGTGAGCAGTTCTTC.

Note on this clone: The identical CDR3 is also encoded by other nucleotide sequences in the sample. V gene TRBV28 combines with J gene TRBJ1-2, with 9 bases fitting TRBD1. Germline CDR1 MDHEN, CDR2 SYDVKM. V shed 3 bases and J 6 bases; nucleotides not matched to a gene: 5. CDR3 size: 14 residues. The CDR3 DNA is TGTGCCAGCAGTTTTAACAGGGGGCTTCATGGCTACACCTTC. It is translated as CASSFNRGLHGYTF.

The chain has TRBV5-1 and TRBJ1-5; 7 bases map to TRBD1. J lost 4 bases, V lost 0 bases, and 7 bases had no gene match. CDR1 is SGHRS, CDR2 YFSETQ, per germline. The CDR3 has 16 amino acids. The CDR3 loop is CASSLALGGGNQPQHF. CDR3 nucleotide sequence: TGCGCCAGCAGCTTGGCGTTAGGGGGCGGTAATCAGCCCCAGCATTTT.

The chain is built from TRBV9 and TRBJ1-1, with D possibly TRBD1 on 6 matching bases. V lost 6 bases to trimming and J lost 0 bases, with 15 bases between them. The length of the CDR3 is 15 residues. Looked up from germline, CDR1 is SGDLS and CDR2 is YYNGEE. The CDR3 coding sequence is TGTGCCAGCACCAAAGGGGGGGGCATGAACACTGAAGCTTTCTTT. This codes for CASTKGGGMNTEAFF.

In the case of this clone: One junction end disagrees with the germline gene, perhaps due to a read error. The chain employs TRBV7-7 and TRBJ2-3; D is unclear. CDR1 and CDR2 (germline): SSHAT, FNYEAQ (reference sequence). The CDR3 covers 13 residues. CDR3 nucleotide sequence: TGTGCTAGCAGCTTAGATCTCACAGATACGCAGTATTTT. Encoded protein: CASSLDLTDTQYF.

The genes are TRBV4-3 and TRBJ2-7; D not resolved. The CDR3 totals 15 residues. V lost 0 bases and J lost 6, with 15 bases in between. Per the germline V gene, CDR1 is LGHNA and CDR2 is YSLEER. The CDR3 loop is CASSQDPITKGEQYF. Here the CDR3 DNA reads TGCGCCAGCAGCCAAGACCCCATTACTAAAGGCGAGCAGTACTTC.

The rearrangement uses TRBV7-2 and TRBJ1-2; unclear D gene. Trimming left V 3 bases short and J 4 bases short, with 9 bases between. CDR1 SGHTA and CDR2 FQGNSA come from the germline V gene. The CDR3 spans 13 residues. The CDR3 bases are TGTGCCAGCAGCTTCTTGACGCGCTATGGCTACACCTTC. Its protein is CASSFLTRYGYTF.

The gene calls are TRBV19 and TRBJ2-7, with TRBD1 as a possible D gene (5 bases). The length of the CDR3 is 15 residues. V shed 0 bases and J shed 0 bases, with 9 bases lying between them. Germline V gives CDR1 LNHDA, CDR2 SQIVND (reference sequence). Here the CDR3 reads CASSIDLDSSYEQYF. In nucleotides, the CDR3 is TGTGCCAGTAGTATAGACCTAGACAGCTCCTACGAGCAGTACTTC. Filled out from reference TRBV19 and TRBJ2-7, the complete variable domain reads DGGITQSPKYLFRKEGQNVTLSCEQNLNHDAMYWYRQDPGQGLRLIYYSQIVNDFQKGDIAEGYSVSREKKESFPLTVTSAQKNPTAFYLCASSIDLDSSYEQYFGPGTRLTVT.

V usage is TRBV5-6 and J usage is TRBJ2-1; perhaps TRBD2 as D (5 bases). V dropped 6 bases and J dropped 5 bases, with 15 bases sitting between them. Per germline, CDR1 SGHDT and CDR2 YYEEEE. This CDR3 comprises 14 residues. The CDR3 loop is CASTAGSYDNEQFF. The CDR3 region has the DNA TGTGCCAGCACGGCGGGCTCCTACGACAATGAGCAGTTCTTC.

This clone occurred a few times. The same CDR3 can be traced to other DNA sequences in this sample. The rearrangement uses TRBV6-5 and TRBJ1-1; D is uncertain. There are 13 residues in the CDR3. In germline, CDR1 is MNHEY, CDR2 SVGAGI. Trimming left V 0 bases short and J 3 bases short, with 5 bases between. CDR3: CASSYSRDTEAFF. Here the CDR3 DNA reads TGTGCCAGCAGTTACTCGCGGGACACTGAAGCTTTCTTT.

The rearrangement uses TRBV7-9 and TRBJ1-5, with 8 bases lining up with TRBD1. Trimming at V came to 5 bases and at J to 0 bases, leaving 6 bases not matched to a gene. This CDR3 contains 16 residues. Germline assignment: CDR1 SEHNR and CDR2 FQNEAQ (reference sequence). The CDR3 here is CASSQDRGNSNQPQHF. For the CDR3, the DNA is TGTGCCAGCAGCCAAGACAGGGGCAATAGCAATCAGCCCCAGCATTTT.

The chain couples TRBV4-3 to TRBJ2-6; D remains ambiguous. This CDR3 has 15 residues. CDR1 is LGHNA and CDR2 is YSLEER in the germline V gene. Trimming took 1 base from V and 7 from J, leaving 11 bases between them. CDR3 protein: CASSQGAGPANVLTF. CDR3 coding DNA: TGCGCCAGCAGCCAAGGGGCAGGTCCTGCCAACGTCCTGACTTTC.

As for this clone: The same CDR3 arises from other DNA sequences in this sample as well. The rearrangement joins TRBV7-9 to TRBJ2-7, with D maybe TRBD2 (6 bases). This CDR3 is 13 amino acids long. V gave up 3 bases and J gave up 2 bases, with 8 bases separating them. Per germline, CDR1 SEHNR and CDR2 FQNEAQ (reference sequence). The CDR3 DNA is TGTGCCAGCAGCTTGGGGGAGGCCTACGAGCAGTACTTC. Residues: CASSLGEAYEQYF.

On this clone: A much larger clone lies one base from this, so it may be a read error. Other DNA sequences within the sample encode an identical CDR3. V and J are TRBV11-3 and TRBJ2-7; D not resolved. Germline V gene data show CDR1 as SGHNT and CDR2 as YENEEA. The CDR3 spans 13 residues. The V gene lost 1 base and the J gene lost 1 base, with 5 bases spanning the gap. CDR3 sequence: CASSLAASYEQYF. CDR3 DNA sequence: TGTGCCAGCAGCTTAGCCGCTTCCTACGAGCAGTACTTC.

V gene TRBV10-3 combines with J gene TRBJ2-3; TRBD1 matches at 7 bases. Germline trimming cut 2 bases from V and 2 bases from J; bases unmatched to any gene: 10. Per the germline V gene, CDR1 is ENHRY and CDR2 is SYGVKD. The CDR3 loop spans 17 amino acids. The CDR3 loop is CAISEVPDRVSTDTQYF. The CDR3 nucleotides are TGTGCCATCAGTGAGGTCCCCGACAGGGTGTCCACAGATACGCAGTATTTT.

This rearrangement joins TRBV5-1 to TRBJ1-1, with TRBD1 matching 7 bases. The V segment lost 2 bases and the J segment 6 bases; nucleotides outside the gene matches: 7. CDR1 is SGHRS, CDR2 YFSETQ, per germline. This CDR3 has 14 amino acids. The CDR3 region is CASSLEQGFAEAFF. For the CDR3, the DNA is TGCGCCAGCAGCTTAGAACAGGGGTTCGCTGAAGCTTTCTTT.

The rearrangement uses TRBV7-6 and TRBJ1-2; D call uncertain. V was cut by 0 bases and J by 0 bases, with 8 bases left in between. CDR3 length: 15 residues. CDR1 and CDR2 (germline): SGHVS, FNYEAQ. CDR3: CASSLASAANYGYTF. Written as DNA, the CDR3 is TGTGCCAGCAGCTTAGCCTCGGCAGCTAACTATGGCTACACCTTC. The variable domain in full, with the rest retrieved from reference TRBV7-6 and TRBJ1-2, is GAGVSQSPRYKVTKRGQDVALRCDPISGHVSLYWYRQALGQGPEFLTYFNYEAQQDKSGLPNDRFSAERPEGSISTLTIQRTEQRDSAMYRCASSLASAANYGYTFGSGTRLTVV.

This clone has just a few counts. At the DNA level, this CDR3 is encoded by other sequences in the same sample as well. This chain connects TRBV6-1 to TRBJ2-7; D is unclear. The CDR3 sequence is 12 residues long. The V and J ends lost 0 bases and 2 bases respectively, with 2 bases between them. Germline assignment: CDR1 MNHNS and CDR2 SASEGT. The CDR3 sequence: CASSEAAYEQYF. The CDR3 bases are TGTGCCAGCAGTGAAGCGGCCTACGAGCAGTACTTC.

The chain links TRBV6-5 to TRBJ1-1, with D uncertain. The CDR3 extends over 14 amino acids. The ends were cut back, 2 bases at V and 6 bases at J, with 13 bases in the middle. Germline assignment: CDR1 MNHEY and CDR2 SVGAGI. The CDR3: CASSYRAAYAEAFF. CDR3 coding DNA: TGTGCCAGCAGTTACCGCGCGGCATACGCTGAAGCTTTCTTT.

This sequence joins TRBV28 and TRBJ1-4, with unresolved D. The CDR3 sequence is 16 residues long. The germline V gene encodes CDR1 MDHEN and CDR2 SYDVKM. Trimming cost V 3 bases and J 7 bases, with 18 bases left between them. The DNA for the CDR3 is TGTGCCAGCAGTTTGCCCGAGGAAAGGATGGGTGAAAAACTGTTTTTT. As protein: CASSLPEERMGEKLFF.

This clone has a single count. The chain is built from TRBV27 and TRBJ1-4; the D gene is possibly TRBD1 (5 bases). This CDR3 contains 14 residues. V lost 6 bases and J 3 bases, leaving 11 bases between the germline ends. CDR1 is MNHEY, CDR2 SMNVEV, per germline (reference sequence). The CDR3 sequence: CASRPGGANEKLFF. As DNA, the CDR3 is TGTGCCAGCAGACCGGGGGGGGCTAATGAAAAACTGTTTTTT.

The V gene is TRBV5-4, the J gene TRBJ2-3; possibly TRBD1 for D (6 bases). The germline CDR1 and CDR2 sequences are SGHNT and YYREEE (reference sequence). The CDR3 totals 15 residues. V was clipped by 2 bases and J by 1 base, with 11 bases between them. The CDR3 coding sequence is TGTGCCAGCAGCTTTCAGGGGTCGCGCACAGATACGCAGTATTTT. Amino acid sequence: CASSFQGSRTDTQYF.